This T cell receptor (beta chain) is drawn from a study of shared clonotypes between healthy human individuals. Notes on the study in general: Naive subsets tended to show greater estimated richness than memory subsets.

Method: immunoSEQ multiplex PCR; TCRdb's copy keeps in-frame clones and lacks some. The table shows 2 million to 2.5 million clones, with less than 95% occurring only once. As regards this clone: Its specificity is unknown.

The naive CD8 fraction comprised CD45RO-negative cells positively selected for CCR7 and excluded terminally differentiated effector memory CD45RA+ cells. This receptor was obtained from a man aged 18 to 35 in good health. Sequenced input: naive CD8+ T cells sorted from blood.

CDR3 coding DNA: TGTGCCAGCAGCGGAGTAGCGGGCGTCCATGCGGAGACCCAGTACTTC. Translating it yields CASSGVAGVHAETQYF. V usage is TRBV9 and J usage is TRBJ2-5, with 7 bases fitting TRBD2. This CDR3 contains 16 residues. The V gene end was trimmed by 3 bases and the J gene end by 5 bases; junction bases not matched to a gene: 13. Per the germline V gene, CDR1 is SGDLS and CDR2 is YYNGEE.